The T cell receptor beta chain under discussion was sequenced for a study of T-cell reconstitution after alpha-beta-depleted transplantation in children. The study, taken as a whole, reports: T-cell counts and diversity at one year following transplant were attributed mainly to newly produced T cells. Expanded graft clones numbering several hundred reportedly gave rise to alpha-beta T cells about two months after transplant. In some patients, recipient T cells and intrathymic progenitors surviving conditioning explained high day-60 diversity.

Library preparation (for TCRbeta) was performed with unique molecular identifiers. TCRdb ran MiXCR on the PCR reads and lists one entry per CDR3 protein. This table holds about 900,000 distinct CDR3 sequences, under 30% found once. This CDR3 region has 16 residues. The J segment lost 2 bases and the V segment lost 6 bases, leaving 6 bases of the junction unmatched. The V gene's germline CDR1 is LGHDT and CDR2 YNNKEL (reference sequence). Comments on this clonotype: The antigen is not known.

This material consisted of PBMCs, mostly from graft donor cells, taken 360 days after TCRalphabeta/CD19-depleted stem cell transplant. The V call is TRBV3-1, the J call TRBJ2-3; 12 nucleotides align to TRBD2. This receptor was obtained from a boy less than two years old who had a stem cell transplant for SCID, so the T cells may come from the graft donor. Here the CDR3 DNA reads TGTGCCAGCAGGCCCAGACTAGCGGGGGACACAGATACGCAGTATTTT. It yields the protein CASRPRLAGDTDTQYF.